This T cell receptor (beta chain) was recovered during a study of OX40 agonist ivuxolimab in advanced cancers. The CDR3 sequence is 15 residues long. Trimming took off 2 bases at V and 6 bases at J, with 17 bases between the two ends. In germline, CDR1 is SGHDT, CDR2 YYEEEE. Libraries were prepared by immunoSEQ multiplex PCR; TCRdb keeps only in-frame clonotypes and omits some of them. The sample records tens of thousands of clones, about 87% being singletons. Here the sequenced sample was CD4+ or CD8+ T cells sorted from blood, taken in a trial of the OX40 agonist ivuxolimab. The chain joins TRBV5-6 to TRBJ1-1, with D possibly being TRBD1 (5 bases). This receptor was taken from an adult with an advanced solid tumor such as melanoma, head and neck, liver or kidney cancer. CDR3 sequence: CASSLPGPRTPEAFF. CDR3 DNA sequence: TGTGCCAGCAGCTTACCGGGACCCCGGACCCCTGAAGCTTTCTTT.